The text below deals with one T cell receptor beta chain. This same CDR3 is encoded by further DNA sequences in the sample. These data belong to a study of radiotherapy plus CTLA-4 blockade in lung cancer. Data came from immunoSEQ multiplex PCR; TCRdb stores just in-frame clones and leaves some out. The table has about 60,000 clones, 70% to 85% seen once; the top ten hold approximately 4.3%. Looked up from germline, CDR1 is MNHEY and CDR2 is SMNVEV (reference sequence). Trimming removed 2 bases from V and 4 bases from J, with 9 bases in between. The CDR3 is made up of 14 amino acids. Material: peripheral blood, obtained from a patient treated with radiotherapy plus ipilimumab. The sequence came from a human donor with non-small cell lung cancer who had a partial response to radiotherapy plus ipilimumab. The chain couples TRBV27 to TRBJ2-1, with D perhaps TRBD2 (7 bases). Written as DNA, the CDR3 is TGTGCCAGCAGTTTAGCGGGGGCGTACAATGAGCAGTTCTTC. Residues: CASSLAGAYNEQFF.